This T cell receptor beta chain was found in a study of blood T cells in healthy people across ages (dated by TCRdb to about 2015). Study-level background: In model experiments, template switching captured about one uniquely barcoded TCR beta cDNA molecule for every two T cells. Using the same blood draw, the study looked at two additional independent replicas of 1 million unique cDNA reads for two donors, one aged 18 to 29 and the other aged 80 or older. To track age-related changes in TCR beta repertoire diversity, the study relied on deep sequencing normalized with unique cDNA molecular identifiers. Donors were grouped into four age groups: young (average approximately 15 years), middle-aged (39), aged (about 59) and long-lived (82).

Results and caveats for the whole study, not just this receptor: Donor CMV infection status was unknown, potentially confounding age-related changes in expanded clonotypes. Observed TCR beta diversity per million T cells fell roughly linearly with age, and a significant reduction was already apparent by age around 40. Estimates of total diversity from one million sequenced T cells were regarded as lower bounds and underestimates. Compared with the aged group, the long-lived group had more naive CD4+ T cells, fewer expanded clones and increased TCR diversity, a pattern suggesting age selection. Since profiling was done on bulk unsorted PBMCs, naive and antigen-experienced compartments could not be conclusively compared. A strong correlation was found between observed TCR beta diversity and the percentage of naive T cells measured by flow cytometry.

This clonotype appeared a few times. Its antigen is not yet known. No base-level quality is on record; no much larger clone is a single base apart. The approximately 40 donors, aged about 6 to 95 years, were systemically healthy Caucasian individuals from Russia. Approximately 9.3 milliliters of peripheral blood were drawn from each donor into EDTA-treated Vacutainer tubes. Ficoll-Paque density-gradient centrifugation was used to isolate PBMCs, with at least 6.5 million per sample. Trizol reagent was used to extract total RNA from the PBMCs, yielding at least 6 micrograms per sample. Naive CD45RAhigh/CD27high T cell percentages were measured by flow cytometry on a PBMC aliquot from every donor. The library was built by means of 5' RACE. The data were produced on an Illumina HiSeq 2500. A second PCR of about 6 to 11 cycles was performed with a sample-barcoded 5' primer and a J-beta primer mix. A template-switch 5' adaptor carrying 12 random nucleotides introduced a unique molecular identifier onto each TCR beta cDNA molecule. Each sample yielded at least 3 million CDR3-containing paired-end reads. First-strand cDNA synthesis was performed from all RNA using the Mint cDNA synthesis kit, with priming by a TRBC-specific oligonucleotide. Following uracil-DNA glycosylase treatment, a first 18-cycle PCR with universal primers M1SS and BC2_uni_R was performed on all cDNA. On the study's bioinformatics: For normalization, 1 million high-quality reads, each with a distinct molecular identifier, were randomly selected from each sample. Reads with shared molecular identifiers were discarded instead of being binned into consensus sequences. MiTCR, run with a Q25 quality threshold and the strictest error-elimination algorithm, handled CDR3 identification, clonotype clustering and error correction. Lower-bound total TCR beta diversity was estimated with a nonparametric unseen species model using Euler transformation. Using fastp at Q25 and MiXCR, TCRdb reprocessed the public reads and kept productive beta chains. Rows are combined by CDR3 protein, so each entry shows the most common genes and DNA. TCRdb's processing, not the authors', yielded these V and J calls. The sample table lists roughly 1,100,000 distinct CDR3 sequences, approximately 25% of them with a count of one. In total, the top ten clones hold around 0.75% of the sample.

These same data were also listed under a study on T cells of mothers and their children. The other study reports the following: Nine systemically healthy Caucasian individuals served as donors, namely three mothers together with their six children. cDNA synthesis consumed the entire amount of extracted RNA, loaded at 1.5 ug RNA in each 15 ul reaction. In the second PCR, the M1S primer added sample barcodes and 2-4 random nucleotides. More than 9.5 million TCR beta CDR3 reads were obtained from each mother, and roughly 3 million reads were obtained from each child. TCR recombination output is similarly shaped by thymic selection in related and unrelated pairs, with a minor effect exerted by inherited differences. Related mother-child pairs always showed normalized repertoire overlap that was slightly higher than in unrelated mother-child pairs, though the difference was never significant. Persistent microchimeric T cell clones were not detected, at a sensitivity of 95 to 100 clones per million clonotypes. To look for features that set related mother-child pairs apart from unrelated individuals, the researchers ran deep NGS to compare the TCR beta repertoires of mothers and children. On average, the children were approximately 11 +/- 4 years old, while the mothers were about 40 +/- 4 years old. After adapter ligation was performed with NEBNext reagents, the libraries were sequenced on an Illumina HiSeq 2000 with 100+100 nt paired-end reads. Mother and child libraries were prepared a month apart and sequenced in separate runs to prevent cross-contamination. Between about 500,000 and 2,100,000 distinct TCR beta clonotypes were identified per donor. Naive TCR beta clonotypes were estimated from low-frequency clonotypes matched to each donor's FACS-determined naive share, without sorting.

This clonotype originated in a girl aged 2 to 10 in good health. Sequencing input: blood.

The CDR3 reads CASSQRSFRGRPNYNEQFF. The DNA sequence reads TGTGCCAGCAGCCAGCGTTCCTTCCGCGGGAGGCCCAACTACAATGAGCAGTTCTTC. This receptor chain uses TRBV7-2 and TRBJ2-1; 8 middle bases align to TRBD2. Reading the germline V gene gives CDR1 SGHTA and CDR2 FQGNSA. The cysteine opens and the phenylalanine closes a CDR3 of 19 amino acids. Only CDR3 DNA remains: 57 bases, in frame from the first base. Compared with germline, V lacks 5 bases and J lacks 3 bases; bases without a gene match: 18.